The T cell receptor beta chain described here comes from a study of shared T cell receptors in the human thymus. Sequenced by immunoSEQ multiplex PCR; TCRdb stores in-frame clones only, minus some. The table includes about 660,000 clones, around nine tenths detected once. The CDR3 loop spans 14 amino acids. Deletions cut 4 bases from V and 7 bases from J, with 13 bases between. The germline V gene has CDR1 SGHVS and CDR2 FQNEAQ. The sample was also reused in another study, on human thymus T cells.

The source of this sequence is a boy in the first two years of life with a congenital heart defect. Sequenced material: thymocytes. The chain is built from TRBV7-8 and TRBJ1-4; D may be TRBD1 (5 bases). CDR3 amino acids: CASSSSGGFEKLFF. CDR3 nucleotide sequence: TGTGCCAGCAGCTCCTCGGGGGGGTTTGAAAAACTGTTTTTT.